This T cell receptor beta chain stems from a study of identical twins (dated by TCRdb to 2016 to 2017). The study in broad terms: To test whether fetal clonotypes persist, the study used deep sequencing on TCR alpha and beta repertoires from monozygotic twins, unrelated adults of various ages, and cord blood. Replicate twin experiments were performed at different times using different library preparation protocols to rule out contamination. The study at large found these results: In beta out-of-frame sequences, excess twin sharing was weaker, because having fewer shared sequences lowered the signal-to-noise ratio. Out-of-frame TCR alpha sequences shared between twins showed an excess of low generation-probability sequences compared with coincidental sharing between unrelated individuals. Out-of-frame TCR alpha sharing in monozygotic twins was systematically underestimated by recombination models, whereas sharing between unrelated individuals was in agreement with the recombination models. Because the same donors could not be followed over many years, conclusions were based on cross-sectional statistical analysis. Zero-insertion analyses could be partly confounded by invariant T cells such as MAIT and iNKT, though diverse VJ usage argued against such confounding for most clonotypes. Abundant cord blood beta clonotypes carried fewer insertions; young adult naive repertoires showed a weaker similar trend, while memory repertoires showed none.

Every donor was a healthy Caucasian. The twin cohort comprised three pairs of female monozygotic twins, all aged roughly 18 to 30 years. CD4+ and CD8+ T cell populations were isolated with positive isolation kits from Invitrogen. The germline V gene gives CDR1 as SQVTM and CDR2 as ANQGSEA. The CDR3, from cysteine to phenylalanine, totals 13 residues. Only the CDR3 portion is preserved as DNA: 39 bases, with reading frame beginning at the first base. V lost 2 bases and J lost 4 bases; the stretch between them is 11 bases long. Details on this clonotype: No cognate antigen has been identified for it. Nothing much larger sits one base from this clone, and base qualities are not available.

The receptor library was made with 5' RACE. Reads for this sample came from an Illumina HiSeq 2000. A universal primer binding site was introduced by template switching, and a unique molecular identifier was present in the final cDNA, enabling accurate counting of TCR cDNA molecules. First-strand cDNA for TCR alpha and beta chains was synthesized from specific primers in the conserved constant-segment region. To control for contamination, every cDNA library carried two barcodes: a SMART-Mk sample barcode plus Illumina barcodes. TruSeq adapter sequences, together with Illumina sample barcodes, were added in two successive PCR steps. The Illumina HiSeq platform was used with custom primers to sequence TCR alpha and beta cDNA libraries. The original pipeline was this. Unique molecular identifiers were extracted from raw reads with MiGEC, and CDR3 positions were determined with MiXCR. For each individual, recombination models were inferred using an EM algorithm with the repgenHMM and IGoR tools. Shared clonotypes were analyzed with the tcR package in R, and sharing was normalized by the product of cloneset sizes. To study raw recombination without the effects of thymic and clonal selection, out-of-frame nonproductive sequences were analyzed. Starting from the raw public reads, TCRdb applied fastp trimming at Q25, assembled clones with MiXCR and retained in-frame beta chains. Identical CDR3 protein sequences are pooled into one entry, listed with their most common genes and DNA. The V and J calls were determined by TCRdb, not by the authors. The sample contains 400,000 to 550,000 distinct CDR3 sequences, approximately 14% of them found a single time. The ten most abundant clones make up approximately 0.9% of the sample.

These sequences were also reported in another study, on yellow fever vaccine responses in identical twins. Drawing on the second study: The authors reported that the T cell response to vaccination in identical twins appeared partly convergent and partly personalized. Focusing on identical twins, the study followed the T cell clones that responded to the vaccine, and did so with precision.

This TCR derives from a woman aged 18-29 years in good health. The rearranged segments are TRBV29-1 and TRBJ2-5; TRBD2 could be the D gene, as 5 bases match. The sample was CD4+ T cells sorted from blood. The base sequence is TGCAGCGTTGAACTCCTAGCAGGAGAGACCCAGTACTTC. It is translated as CSVELLAGETQYF.